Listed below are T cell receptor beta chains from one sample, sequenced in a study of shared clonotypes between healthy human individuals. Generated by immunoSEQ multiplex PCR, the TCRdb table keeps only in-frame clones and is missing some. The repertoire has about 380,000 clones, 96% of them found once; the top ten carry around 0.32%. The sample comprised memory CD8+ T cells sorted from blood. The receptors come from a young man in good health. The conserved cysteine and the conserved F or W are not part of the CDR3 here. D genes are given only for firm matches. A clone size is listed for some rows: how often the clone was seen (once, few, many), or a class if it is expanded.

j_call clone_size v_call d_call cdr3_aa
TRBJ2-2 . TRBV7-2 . ASSLRGGTGELF
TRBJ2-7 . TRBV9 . ASSVGPLPYGEQY
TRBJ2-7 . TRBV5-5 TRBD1 ASSHPGTGTYEQY
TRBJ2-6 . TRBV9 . ASSPPTGLQRANVLT
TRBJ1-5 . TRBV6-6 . ASSYSTGTGQPQH
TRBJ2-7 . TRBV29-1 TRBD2 SVQGEGFHEQY
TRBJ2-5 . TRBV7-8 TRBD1 ASSSRTGRRKETQY
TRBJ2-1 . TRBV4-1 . ASSQRVRDNEQF
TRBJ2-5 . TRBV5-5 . ASSLEGWQETQY
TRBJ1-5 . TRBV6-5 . ASSRMSNQPQH
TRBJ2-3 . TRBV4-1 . ASLLQGTDTQY
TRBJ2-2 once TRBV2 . ASRVGPTGELF
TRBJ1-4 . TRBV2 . ASSGGLRNIYEKLF
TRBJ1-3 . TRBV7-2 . ASSFIPGNTIY
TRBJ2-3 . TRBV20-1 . SATTDTQY
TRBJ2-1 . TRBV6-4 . ASVDCQGHNEQF
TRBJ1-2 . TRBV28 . ASRSGQTLELGYT
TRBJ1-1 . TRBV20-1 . SAEGGSAF
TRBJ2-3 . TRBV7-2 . ASSLRGPSGRGGDTQY
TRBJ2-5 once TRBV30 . AWNPSRGSRYQETQY
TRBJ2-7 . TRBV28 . ASSLLTGARAGRFYEQY
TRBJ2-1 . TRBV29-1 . SVEDYEQF
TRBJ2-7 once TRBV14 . ASKQNNLGEQY
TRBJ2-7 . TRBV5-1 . ASSVRERYEQY
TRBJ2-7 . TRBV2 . ASSEVLRVGYEQY
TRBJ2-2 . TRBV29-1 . SVGRANTGELF
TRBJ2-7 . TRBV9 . ASSAGGGRLDEQY
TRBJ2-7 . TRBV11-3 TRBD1 ASSAGTGGLDEQY
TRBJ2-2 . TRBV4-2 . ASSQEGAPSGELF
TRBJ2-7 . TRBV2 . ASSYPQGGEQY
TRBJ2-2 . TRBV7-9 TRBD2 ASSLSGRELF
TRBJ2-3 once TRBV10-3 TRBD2 ALGREGGTDTQY
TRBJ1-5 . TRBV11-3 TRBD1 ASSLGETGKSSNQPQH
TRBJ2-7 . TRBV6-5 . ASSYSMRGYEQY